Detailed here is one TCR beta chain. Antigen: not known. The data belong to a study of cytomegalovirus exposure and HLA in healthy donors. Whole-study findings and limits: A later analysis reportedly found fewer N-insertions in an Asian-associated ancestry cluster than the approximately 700-donor mean. As was reported, the HLA-A and HLA-B alleles of most subjects were accurately predicted from TCR beta sequences. As immune exposure information, only CMV serostatus was available.

It was with 60 Vbeta and 13 Jbeta primers that the PCR ran. Produced via immunoSEQ multiplex PCR; TCRdb's table is partial and in-frame only. In total, the table holds 150,000 or so clones. The CDR3 is 10 residues long. Germline CDR1 reads WNHNN; CDR2 reads SYGVQD (reference sequence). Deletions cut 2 bases from V and 12 bases from J, with 5 bases between. The chain links TRBV10-1 to TRBJ2-1; no definite D call. This receptor was obtained from a woman aged 40 to 50 in good health and CMV-seropositive. Sequencing was performed on PBMCs. CDR3 coding DNA: TGCGCCAGCAGTGAGGTTCGGCAGTTCTTC. The encoded protein is CASSEVRQFF.